The T cell receptor beta chain described here comes from a study of response to subunit inactivated influenza vaccine. The table lists this clonotype with a few counts. V was shortened by 4 bases and J by 5 bases, with 4 bases between the two germline ends. CDR1 is SGHRS and CDR2 is YFSETQ in the germline V gene. The CDR3 runs 11 residues. TCRdb re-called the RT-PCR reads through MiXCR, storing one row per CDR3 protein. The sample carries fewer than 650,000 distinct CDR3 sequences, 10% to 15% recorded once. The TCR originated in a man aged 45-60 years who received an inactivated influenza vaccine. The material was PBMCs from blood, obtained about 40 days after vaccination. The rearrangement links TRBV5-1 to TRBJ2-1; D not resolved. CDR3 protein: CASSAHNEQFF. For the CDR3, the DNA is TGCGCCAGCAGCGCTCACAATGAGCAGTTCTTC.